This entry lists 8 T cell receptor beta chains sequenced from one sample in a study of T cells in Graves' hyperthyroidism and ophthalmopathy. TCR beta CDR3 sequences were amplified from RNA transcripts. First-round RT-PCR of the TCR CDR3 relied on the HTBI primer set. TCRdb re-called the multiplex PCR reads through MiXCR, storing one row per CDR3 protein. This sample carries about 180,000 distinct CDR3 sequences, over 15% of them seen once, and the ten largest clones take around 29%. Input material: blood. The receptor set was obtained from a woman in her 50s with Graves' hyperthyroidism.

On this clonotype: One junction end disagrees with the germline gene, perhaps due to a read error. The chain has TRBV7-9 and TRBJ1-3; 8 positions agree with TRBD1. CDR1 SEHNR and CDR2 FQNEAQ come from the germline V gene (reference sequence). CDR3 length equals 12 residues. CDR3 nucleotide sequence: TGTGCCAGCAGCTTCGGACAGGGAGGAAGGCATTTT. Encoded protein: CASSFGQGGRHF.

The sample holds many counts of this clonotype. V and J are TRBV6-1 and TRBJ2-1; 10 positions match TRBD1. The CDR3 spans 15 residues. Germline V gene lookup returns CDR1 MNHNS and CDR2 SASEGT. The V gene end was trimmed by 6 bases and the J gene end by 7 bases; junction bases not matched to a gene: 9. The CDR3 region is CASSPGTGDFNEQFF. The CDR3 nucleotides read TGTGCCAGCAGCCCAGGGACAGGGGACTTTAATGAGCAGTTCTTC.

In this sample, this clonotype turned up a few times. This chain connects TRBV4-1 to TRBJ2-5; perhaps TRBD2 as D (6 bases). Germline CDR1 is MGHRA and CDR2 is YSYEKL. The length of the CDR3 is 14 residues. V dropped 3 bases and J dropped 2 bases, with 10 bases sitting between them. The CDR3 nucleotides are TGCGCCAGCAGCCAGGGGACTTTACAAGAGACCCAGTACTTC. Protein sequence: CASSQGTLQETQYF.

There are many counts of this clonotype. As DNA, the CDR3 is TGTGCCAGCAGCGACTCACTAGCGGGGACGCAGTTCTTC. Its protein product is CASSDSLAGTQFF. The chain is built from TRBV12-3 or TRBV12-4 and TRBJ2-1; 10 bases are shared with TRBD2. V lost 6 bases to trimming and J lost 12 bases; unmatched junction nucleotides: 8. This CDR3 is 13 amino acids long.

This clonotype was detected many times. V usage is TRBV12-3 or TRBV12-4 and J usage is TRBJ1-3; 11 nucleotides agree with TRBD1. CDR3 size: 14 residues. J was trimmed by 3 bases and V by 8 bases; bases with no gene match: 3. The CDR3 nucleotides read TGTGCCAGCGGACAGGGGGCAGGTGGAAACACCATATATTTT. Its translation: CASGQGAGGNTIYF.

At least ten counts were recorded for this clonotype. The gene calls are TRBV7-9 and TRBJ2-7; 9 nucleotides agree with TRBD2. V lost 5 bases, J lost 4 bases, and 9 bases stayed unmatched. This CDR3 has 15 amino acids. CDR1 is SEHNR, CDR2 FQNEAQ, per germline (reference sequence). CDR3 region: CASSPRGAGGYEQYF. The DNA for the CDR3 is TGTGCCAGCAGCCCCCGGGGAGCGGGGGGTTACGAGCAGTACTTC.

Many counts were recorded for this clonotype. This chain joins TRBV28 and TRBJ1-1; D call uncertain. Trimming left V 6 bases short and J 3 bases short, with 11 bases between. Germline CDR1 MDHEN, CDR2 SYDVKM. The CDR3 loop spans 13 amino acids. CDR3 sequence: CASRLRLDTEAFF. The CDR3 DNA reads TGTGCCAGCAGACTTAGGTTGGACACTGAAGCTTTCTTT.

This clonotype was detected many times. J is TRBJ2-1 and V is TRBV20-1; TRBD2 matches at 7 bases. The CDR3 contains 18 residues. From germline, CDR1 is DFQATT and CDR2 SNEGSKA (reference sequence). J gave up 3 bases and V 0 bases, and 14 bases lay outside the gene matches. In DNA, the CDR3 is TGCAGTGCTAGAGATTTCGCCCCGAGTAGCGGGCTCTACAATGAGCAGTTCTTC. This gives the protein CSARDFAPSSGLYNEQFF.